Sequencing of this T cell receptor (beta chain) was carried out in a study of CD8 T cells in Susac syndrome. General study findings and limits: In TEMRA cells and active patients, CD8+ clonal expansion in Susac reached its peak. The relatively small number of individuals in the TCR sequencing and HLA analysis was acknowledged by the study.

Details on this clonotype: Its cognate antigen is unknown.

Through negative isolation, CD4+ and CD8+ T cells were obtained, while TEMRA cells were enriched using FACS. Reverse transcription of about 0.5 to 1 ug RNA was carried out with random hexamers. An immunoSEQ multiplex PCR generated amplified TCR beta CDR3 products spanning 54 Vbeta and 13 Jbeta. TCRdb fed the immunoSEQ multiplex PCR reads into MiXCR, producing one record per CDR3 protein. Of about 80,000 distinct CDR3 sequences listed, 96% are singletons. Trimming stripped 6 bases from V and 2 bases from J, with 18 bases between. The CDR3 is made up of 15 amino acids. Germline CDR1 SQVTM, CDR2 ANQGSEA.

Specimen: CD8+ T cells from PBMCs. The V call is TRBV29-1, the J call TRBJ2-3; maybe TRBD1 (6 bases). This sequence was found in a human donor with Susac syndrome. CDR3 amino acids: CSVDPTGAFTDTQYF. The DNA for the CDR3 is TGCAGCGTCGACCCGACAGGCGCTTTCACAGATACGCAGTATTTT.